The text below deals with one TCR beta chain. V lost 2 bases and J lost 3; bases outside the gene matches: 7. This CDR3 region has 15 residues. Germline V gene lookup returns CDR1 SGHTA and CDR2 FQGTGA. This sample stems from a study of cytotoxic CD8 clonotypes in ibrutinib-treated CLL. On the study more broadly: The patients, under 13 relapsed/refractory and around 15 treatment-naive, included around 18 who were IGHV unmutated. Responses: about 25 partial, 2 complete; after median around 70 months, about 15 stayed remitted, some twelve progressed.

Assay used: immunoSEQ multiplex PCR; TCRdb lists only in-frame clones, some missing. The sample carries about 160,000 clones, about 84% recorded once. This TCR was recovered from a human donor with chronic lymphocytic leukemia. The chain is built from TRBV7-3 and TRBJ2-7; TRBD2 agrees at 7 bases. The sequencing here drew on PBMCs, taken after 24 months of ibrutinib treatment. The CDR3 nucleotides read TGTGCCAGCAGCTTAGGGTCTAGCGGAGGCTACGAGCAGTACTTC. Translated: CASSLGSSGGYEQYF.